Listed below are T cell receptor beta chains from one sample, sequenced in a study of cytomegalovirus exposure and HLA in healthy donors. The protocol was immunoSEQ multiplex PCR, while the TCRdb copy is restricted to in-frame clones and leaves out a portion. This sample has approximately 180,000 clones; more than 75% occur once, and the top ten carry roughly 1.4%. Sequenced sample: PBMCs. The receptors were sampled from a woman aged 30 to 39 in good health and CMV-seronegative. The CDR3 runs from the conserved cysteine through the conserved F or W. Where a row states a size, it is once, few, many or the class of an expanded clone; other rows omit it.

V	size	J	CDR3
TRBV19	NA	TRBJ2-7	CASTETGEQYF
TRBV18	once	TRBJ1-2	CASSPLGGSGYTF
TRBV5-4	NA	TRBJ2-2	CASSFRDRGSGELFF
TRBV29-1	NA	TRBJ2-7	CSVSDGQPYEQYF
TRBV5-1	NA	TRBJ2-5	CASSLDLAGVETQYF
TRBV5-1	NA	TRBJ1-1	CASSLRGQKNTEAFF
TRBV19	NA	TRBJ2-1	CASSIGGNEQFF
TRBV9	NA	TRBJ2-7	CASSVAVGGAFQQYF
TRBV29-1	NA	TRBJ1-1	CSVVSPTGGTEAFF
TRBV2	once	TRBJ2-5	CASINPRGYQETQYF
TRBV10-3	NA	TRBJ1-5	CAISGGGTGSQPQHF
TRBV11-2	few	TRBJ1-1	CASSPEGQREAFF
TRBV7-8	NA	TRBJ1-1	CASSLGGIEAFF
TRBV6-1	NA	TRBJ2-7	CASIQGVHYEQYF
TRBV10-2	NA	TRBJ1-5	CASMDRDSNQPQHF
TRBV7-6	NA	TRBJ2-1	CASSLAAGGVNEQFF
TRBV19	NA	TRBJ2-5	CASSIGAGGTETQYF
TRBV7-2	NA	TRBJ1-5	CASSLEAGGGQPQHF
TRBV5-1	NA	TRBJ2-7	CASRTGTSGVYEQYF
TRBV15	once	TRBJ1-2	CATSGGRGGGYGYTF
TRBV30	once	TRBJ1-3	CASKGSGKSGNTIYF
TRBV7-9	once	TRBJ2-3	CASSLDSNTDTQYF